This T cell receptor (beta chain) was retrieved from a study of OX40 agonist ivuxolimab in advanced cancers. General observations from the study: CD8+ T cells (on average) carried more expanded clones than CD4+ T cells.

Measured with immunoSEQ multiplex PCR; TCRdb has only the in-frame clones, and not every one. Of some 70,000 clones listed, 88% were seen once; the top ten hold about 0.9%. Germline V gene sequence: CDR1 PRHDT, CDR2 FYEKMQ (reference sequence). The CDR3 has 19 amino acids. Germline trimming cut 4 bases from V and 2 bases from J; bases unmatched to any gene: 15. Notes on this clone: Antigen: not known.

The material was CD4+ or CD8+ T cells sorted from blood, obtained in a trial of the OX40 agonist ivuxolimab. The sequence was collected from an adult with an advanced solid tumor such as melanoma, head and neck, liver or kidney cancer. J is TRBJ2-3 and V is TRBV13; 10 nucleotides agree with TRBD1. CDR3 sequence: CASSSRTTGTGDITDTQYF. The CDR3 DNA follows: TGTGCCAGCAGCTCAAGGACCACCGGGACAGGGGACATCACAGATACGCAGTATTTT.